A selection of T cell receptor beta chains follows, all from one sample in a study of T cell repertoires in cytomegalovirus infection. These receptors have no identified antigens. TCRdb processed the reads anew with MiXCR; each CDR3 protein has one entry. This sample has a few hundred thousand distinct CDR3 sequences, with around two fifths found just once. The source was cultured PBMCs, collected from culture after CMV antigen stimulation. Receptors were obtained from a human donor in good health (CMV status not recorded). Some clones in this sample may be carry-over from other donors' samples. Both conserved end residues are part of each CDR3. D genes are given only for firm matches. A clone size is listed for some rows: how often the clone was seen (once, few, many), or a class if it is expanded.

DNA: TGTGCCAGCAGCCCCTGGAGCAGCGGCGAAGCTTTCTTT
CDR3: CASSPWSSGEAFF
J: TRBJ1-1
size: -
V: TRBV7-2
D: -

DNA: TGTGCCAGCTCACCATATTTTGACCGGGCGAGCGAGCAGTACTTC
CDR3: CASSPYFDRASEQYF
J: TRBJ2-7
size: -
V: TRBV18
D: -

DNA: TGTGCTAGTGGTTTGCAGGCAGGCCAAGGTAATGAGCAGTTCTTC
CDR3: CASGLQAGQGNEQFF
J: TRBJ2-1
size: -
V: TRBV12-5
D: -

DNA: TGCGCCAGCAGCCAGCCGGGTCGGGGTGGGGATGAGCAGTTCTTC
CDR3: CASSQPGRGGDEQFF
J: TRBJ2-1
size: -
V: TRBV4-3
D: -

DNA: TGTGCCAGCAGTGGCATAGCGGGGGGTATCAATGAGCAGTTCTTC
CDR3: CASSGIAGGINEQFF
J: TRBJ2-1
size: few
V: TRBV6-1
D: TRBD2

DNA: TGTGCCAGCAGCTTAGGGGGGGCCCCAGAGACCCAGTACTTC
CDR3: CASSLGGAPETQYF
J: TRBJ2-5
size: few
V: TRBV7-2
D: -

DNA: TGTGCCAGCAGCCAGACTAGCGGGACCCCCTACGAGCAGTACTTC
CDR3: CASSQTSGTPYEQYF
J: TRBJ2-7
size: few
V: TRBV6-5
D: TRBD2

DNA: TGTGCCAGCAGCTCAGGACAGGGCTCTTGGAACACTGAAGCTTTCTTT
CDR3: CASSSGQGSWNTEAFF
J: TRBJ1-1
size: -
V: TRBV7-9
D: TRBD1

DNA: TGCGCCAGCAGCCTCGGACTGGACTTATACCAAGAGACCCAGTACTTC
CDR3: CASSLGLDLYQETQYF
J: TRBJ2-5
size: -
V: TRBV4-1
D: -

DNA: TGTGCCAGCAGGGGACAGGGCCTGAACACTGAAGCTTTCTTT
CDR3: CASRGQGLNTEAFF
J: TRBJ1-1
size: -
V: TRBV2
D: TRBD1

DNA: TGTGCCAGCAGGCAACAGGGGCTTAAGGGCCAGCCCCAGCATTTT
CDR3: CASRQQGLKGQPQHF
J: TRBJ1-5
size: few
V: TRBV2
D: TRBD1

DNA: TGTGCCAGCAGCTTAGGCGCTAGCGGTTCCCAAGAGACCCAGTACTTC
CDR3: CASSLGASGSQETQYF
J: TRBJ2-5
size: -
V: TRBV5-4
D: TRBD2

DNA: TGTGCCAGCAGCGTTATCCCGGAGGTGAGGGGGTACAATGAGCAGTTCTTC
CDR3: CASSVIPEVRGYNEQFF
J: TRBJ2-1
size: -
V: TRBV6-8
D: -

DNA: TGCGCCAGCAGCCAGCTAGCGGGGGGGCCAGATGAGCAGTTCTTC
CDR3: CASSQLAGGPDEQFF
J: TRBJ2-1
size: few
V: TRBV4-1
D: TRBD2

DNA: TGTGCCAGCAGCCCCGCCAGCGTTAGCACAGATACGCAGTATTTT
CDR3: CASSPASVSTDTQYF
J: TRBJ2-3
size: -
V: TRBV6-5
D: -

DNA: TGTGCCAGCAGCCAGAGTACAACTAATGAAAAACTGTTTTTT
CDR3: CASSQSTTNEKLFF
J: TRBJ1-4
size: few
V: TRBV7-8
D: -

DNA: TGTGCCAGCAGCACTGGACTAGCGGAGGGACATGAGCAGTTCTTC
CDR3: CASSTGLAEGHEQFF
J: TRBJ2-1
size: many
V: TRBV7-2
D: TRBD2

DNA: TGTGCCAGCAGAACACAGGGCGGGTGGCAGCCCCAGCATTTT
CDR3: CASRTQGGWQPQHF
J: TRBJ1-5
size: few
V: TRBV6-2/TRBV6-3
D: -

DNA: TGTGCCACCAGTGATGAGGGGGCAAGTAAGAATGAGCAGTTCTTC
CDR3: CATSDEGASKNEQFF
J: TRBJ2-1
size: -
V: TRBV24-1
D: TRBD1

DNA: TGTGCCAGCAGGATGAGAGGCAGTACGAACACCGGGGAGCTGTTTTTT
CDR3: CASRMRGSTNTGELFF
J: TRBJ2-2
size: few
V: TRBV7-6
D: -

DNA: TGTGCCAGCAGCCCCGGACTAGCGGATCGGAATGAGCAGTTCTTC
CDR3: CASSPGLADRNEQFF
J: TRBJ2-1
size: -
V: TRBV7-8
D: TRBD2

DNA: TGTGCCAGTAGTATCCCCCAGGCTCCCTCCGAGCAGTACTTC
CDR3: CASSIPQAPSEQYF
J: TRBJ2-7
size: few
V: TRBV19
D: -

DNA: TGTGCCAGCAGTTACTCGAAGTCCACCTTTCATGAGCAGTTCTTC
CDR3: CASSYSKSTFHEQFF
J: TRBJ2-1
size: few
V: TRBV6-2/TRBV6-3
D: -

DNA: TGCAGTGCTCGTAATCGACGGCTCAATCAGCCCCAGCATTTT
CDR3: CSARNRRLNQPQHF
J: TRBJ1-5
size: once
V: TRBV20-1
D: -

DNA: TGTGCCAGCAGCTTCGACAGGGCCTCCTACAATGAGCAGTTCTTC
CDR3: CASSFDRASYNEQFF
J: TRBJ2-1
size: few
V: TRBV7-2
D: TRBD1

DNA: TGTGCCAGCAGTGATAGGGGTAGGGATACGCAGTATTTT
CDR3: CASSDRGRDTQYF
J: TRBJ2-3
size: -
V: TRBV6-1
D: -

DNA: TGTGCCAGCAGCTTCAGGGGGCCAAACTCCTACAATGAGCAGTTCTTC
CDR3: CASSFRGPNSYNEQFF
J: TRBJ2-1
size: -
V: TRBV7-6
D: TRBD1

DNA: TGTGCCAGCAGCTTCAGGGTAGTTACCTACGAGCAGTACTTC
CDR3: CASSFRVVTYEQYF
J: TRBJ2-7
size: few
V: TRBV11-2
D: -

DNA: TGCAGTGCTAGGTCCCGCGGAGATACGCAGTATTTT
CDR3: CSARSRGDTQYF
J: TRBJ2-3
size: few
V: TRBV20-1
D: -

DNA: TGTGCCAGCTCACCCGAAACCTTGCGGGGCTACACCTTC
CDR3: CASSPETLRGYTF
J: TRBJ1-2
size: -
V: TRBV18
D: -

DNA: TGTGCCAGCAGCCTCTCAGTGGCAAACATTCAGTACTTC
CDR3: CASSLSVANIQYF
J: TRBJ2-4
size: -
V: TRBV7-9
D: -

DNA: TGTGCCAGCATTCCGCTCACAGATACGCAGTATTTT
CDR3: CASIPLTDTQYF
J: TRBJ2-3
size: -
V: TRBV2
D: -

DNA: TGTGCCAGCAGTCGCGGGGGGACCCGGTTGGACAATGAGCAGTTCTTC
CDR3: CASSRGGTRLDNEQFF
J: TRBJ2-1
size: -
V: TRBV6-2/TRBV6-3
D: TRBD2

DNA: TGCAGTGCTAGAGTTCGGGGGCTAGCCAAAAACATTCAGTACTTC
CDR3: CSARVRGLAKNIQYF
J: TRBJ2-4
size: -
V: TRBV20-1
D: -

DNA: TGTGCCAGCAGCTTAGGACAGCCAAATGAAAAACTGTTTTTT
CDR3: CASSLGQPNEKLFF
J: TRBJ1-4
size: few
V: TRBV7-6
D: -

DNA: TGTGCCAGTTCCGGGACAGGGCTAGAAAATGAGCAGTTCTTC
CDR3: CASSGTGLENEQFF
J: TRBJ2-1
size: few
V: TRBV19
D: TRBD1

DNA: TGTGCCAGCAACCCGCAGGGTGGTACGCAGTATTTT
CDR3: CASNPQGGTQYF
J: TRBJ2-3
size: -
V: TRBV2
D: -

DNA: TGCAGTGTTCCGGGACAGTACTACAATGAGCAGTTCTTC
CDR3: CSVPGQYYNEQFF
J: TRBJ2-1
size: -
V: TRBV20-1
D: TRBD1

DNA: TGTGCCATTGAACCCCCAGGGGATTATGGCTACACCTTC
CDR3: CAIEPPGDYGYTF
J: TRBJ1-2
size: -
V: TRBV7-9
D: -

DNA: TGTGCCAGCAGCCTGGACGGTGGGAGTTGGGAGCAGCCCCAGCATTTT
CDR3: CASSLDGGSWEQPQHF
J: TRBJ1-5
size: -
V: TRBV7-8
D: -

DNA: TGTGCCAGCAGTGAGGGACTAGCCTCGTACGAGCAGTACTTC
CDR3: CASSEGLASYEQYF
J: TRBJ2-7
size: -
V: TRBV7-6
D: TRBD2

DNA: TGTGCCAGCAGCATACAGGGGGCTACAGATACGCAGTATTTT
CDR3: CASSIQGATDTQYF
J: TRBJ2-3
size: -
V: TRBV11-2
D: TRBD1

DNA: TGTGCCAGCAGCCGAGGCCCTAGCGGGGGGGGGTCCCAGTACTTC
CDR3: CASSRGPSGGGSQYF
J: TRBJ2-4
size: medium-sized
V: TRBV7-8
D: TRBD2

DNA: TGCAGTGCTAGCTTTAGGAGGGGGACCAATGAGCAGTTCTTC
CDR3: CSASFRRGTNEQFF
J: TRBJ2-1
size: -
V: TRBV20-1
D: -

DNA: TGTGCCAGTAGTATTTATCCCGTAGGGGATGCTGAAGCTTTCTTT
CDR3: CASSIYPVGDAEAFF
J: TRBJ1-1
size: few
V: TRBV19
D: -

DNA: TGTGCCAGCAGCTTAGTTTCTAGCACAGATACGCAGTATTTT
CDR3: CASSLVSSTDTQYF
J: TRBJ2-3
size: many
V: TRBV7-2
D: -

DNA: TGTGCCAGCAGAGTTCGGGAGGGGTGGTCAGAGACCCAGTACTTC
CDR3: CASRVREGWSETQYF
J: TRBJ2-5
size: -
V: TRBV6-5
D: TRBD2

DNA: TGTGCCAGCAGCCCCCGACTAGCGGGAGGCTACTACAATGAGCAGTTCTTC
CDR3: CASSPRLAGGYYNEQFF
J: TRBJ2-1
size: -
V: TRBV7-6
D: TRBD2

DNA: TGTGCCAGCAGCTTGGGCGGGGGGCGAGAAGAGACCCAGTACTTC
CDR3: CASSLGGGREETQYF
J: TRBJ2-5
size: once
V: TRBV5-4
D: TRBD2